A selection of T cell receptor beta chains follows, all from one sample in a study of shared clonotypes between healthy human individuals. Assay used: immunoSEQ multiplex PCR; TCRdb lists only in-frame clones, some missing. The table lists a few hundred thousand clones, 90% to 97% of them singletons. The material sequenced was memory CD8+ T cells sorted from blood. The receptors come from a man aged 25-40 years in good health. The CDR3 runs from the conserved cysteine through the conserved F or W.

CASSLRRGAGYGYTF,TRBJ1-2,TRBV5-1
CASSYSTGVSYNEQFF,TRBJ2-1,TRBV6-6
CASSSGTGTGTDTQYF,TRBJ2-3,TRBV11-3
CASGFEPGMSYNEQFF,TRBJ2-1,TRBV12-5
CASSFGGRNEQFF,TRBJ2-1,TRBV7-9
CASSFIGGRKNEQYF,TRBJ2-7,TRBV28
CASSLARVAGGLLDTQYF,TRBJ2-3,TRBV11-1
CACNEQFF,TRBJ2-1,TRBV30
CASCKTGGYEQYF,TRBJ2-7,TRBV2
CTSSSTGTGNTIYF,TRBJ1-3,TRBV5-4
CASSPQGASNQPQHF,TRBJ1-5,TRBV6-4
CASRTQDNSNQPQHF,TRBJ1-5,TRBV6-1
CASSTSGEANTEAFF,TRBJ1-1,TRBV19